The clone carrying this TCR beta chain was found many times. The antigen is not known. Time point of the sample: newly diagnosed GD, antithyroid drugs for less than 3 months. Following extraction of RNA from PBMCs, that RNA was used to make the TCR library. The data are from a study of regulatory T cells in long-lasting Graves disease. Study-level findings and limits: Only a small sample size was used, which may have cut accuracy.

HTBI primers from iRepertoire and Arm-PCR of CDR3 regions yielded the TCR beta libraries. TCRdb re-derived calls from the multiplex PCR reads in MiXCR, one entry per CDR3 protein. The sample yields fewer than 450,000 distinct CDR3 sequences, over 12% seen once. The same data also went into a second study, on T cells in Graves' hyperthyroidism and ophthalmopathy.

Sequencing used peripheral blood mononuclear cells (PBMCs), obtained at new diagnosis, from a patient treated with antithyroid drugs. This clonotype was obtained from a woman between 40 and 55 years old with Graves disease.

As DNA, the CDR3 is TGTGCCAGCAGTGAAGCCGCCGACGAGCAGTACTTC. It yields the protein CASSEAADEQYF. The chain joins TRBV6-1 to TRBJ2-7, with D unclear. V was shortened by 0 bases and J by 5 bases, with 5 bases between the two germline ends. CDR1 and CDR2 (germline): MNHNS, SASEGT. CDR3 length: 12 amino acids.